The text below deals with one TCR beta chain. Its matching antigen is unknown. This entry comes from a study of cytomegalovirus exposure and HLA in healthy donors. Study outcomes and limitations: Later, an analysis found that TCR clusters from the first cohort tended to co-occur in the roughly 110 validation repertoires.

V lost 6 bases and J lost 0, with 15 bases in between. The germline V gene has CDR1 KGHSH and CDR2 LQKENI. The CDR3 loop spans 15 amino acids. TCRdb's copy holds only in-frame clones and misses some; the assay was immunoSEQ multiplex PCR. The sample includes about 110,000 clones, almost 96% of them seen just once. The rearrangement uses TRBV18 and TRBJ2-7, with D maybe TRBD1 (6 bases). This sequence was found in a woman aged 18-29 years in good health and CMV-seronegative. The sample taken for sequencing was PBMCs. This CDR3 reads CASSRTGTSSYEQYF. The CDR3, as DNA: TGTGCCAGCTCTCGGACGGGGACAAGCTCCTACGAGCAGTACTTC.